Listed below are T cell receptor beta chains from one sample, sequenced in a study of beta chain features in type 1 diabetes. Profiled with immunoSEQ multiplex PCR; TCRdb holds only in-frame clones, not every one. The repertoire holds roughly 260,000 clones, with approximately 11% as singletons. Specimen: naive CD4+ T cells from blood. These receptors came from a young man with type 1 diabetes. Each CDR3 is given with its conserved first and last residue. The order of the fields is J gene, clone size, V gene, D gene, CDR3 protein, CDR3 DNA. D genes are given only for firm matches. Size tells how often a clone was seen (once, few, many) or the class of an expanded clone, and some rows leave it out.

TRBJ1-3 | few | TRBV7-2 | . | CASSWTPGNTIYF | TGTGCCAGCAGCTGGACACCTGGAAACACCATATATTTT
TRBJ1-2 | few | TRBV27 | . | CASSPGGSYGYTF | TGTGCCAGCAGTCCCGGAGGGAGCTATGGCTACACCTTC
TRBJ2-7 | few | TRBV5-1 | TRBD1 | CASSLDRGDREQYF | TGCGCCAGCAGCTTGGACAGGGGAGATCGCGAGCAGTACTTC
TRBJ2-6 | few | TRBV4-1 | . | CASRSLGANVLTF | TGCGCCAGCAGGTCCTTAGGGGCCAACGTCCTGACTTTC
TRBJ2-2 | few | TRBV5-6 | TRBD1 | CASSLVGTDTGELFF | TGTGCCAGCAGCTTGGTCGGGACAGACACCGGGGAGCTGTTTTTT
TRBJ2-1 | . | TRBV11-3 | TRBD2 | CASSSRASGNEQFF | TGTGCCAGCAGCTCTCGGGCTAGCGGAAATGAGCAGTTCTTC
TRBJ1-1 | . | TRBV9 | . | CASSVVGGSGTEAFF | TGTGCCAGCAGCGTAGTCGGGGGATCAGGCACTGAAGCTTTCTTT
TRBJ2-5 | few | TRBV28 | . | CASLGQETQYF | TGTGCCAGCCTAGGCCAAGAGACCCAGTACTTC
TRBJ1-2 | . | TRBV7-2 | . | CASSPYGGGYTF | TGTGCCAGCAGCCCCTACGGGGGAGGCTACACCTTC
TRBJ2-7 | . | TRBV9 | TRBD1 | CASSATGTGRLYEQYF | TGTGCCAGCAGCGCGACCGGGACAGGAAGACTTTACGAGCAGTACTTC
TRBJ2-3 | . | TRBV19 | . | CASSLASAIDTQYF | TGTGCCAGTAGTCTTGCTAGCGCCATAGATACGCAGTATTTT
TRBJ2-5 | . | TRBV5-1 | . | CASSLAGVRQETQYF | TGCGCCAGCAGCTTGGCCGGGGTCCGGCAAGAGACCCAGTACTTC
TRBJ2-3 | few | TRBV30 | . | CAWSHRTDTQYF | TGTGCCTGGAGTCATCGGACAGATACGCAGTATTTT
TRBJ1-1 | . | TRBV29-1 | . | CSVGPPGGMNTEAFF | TGCAGCGTTGGCCCCCCGGGAGGGATGAACACTGAAGCTTTCTTT